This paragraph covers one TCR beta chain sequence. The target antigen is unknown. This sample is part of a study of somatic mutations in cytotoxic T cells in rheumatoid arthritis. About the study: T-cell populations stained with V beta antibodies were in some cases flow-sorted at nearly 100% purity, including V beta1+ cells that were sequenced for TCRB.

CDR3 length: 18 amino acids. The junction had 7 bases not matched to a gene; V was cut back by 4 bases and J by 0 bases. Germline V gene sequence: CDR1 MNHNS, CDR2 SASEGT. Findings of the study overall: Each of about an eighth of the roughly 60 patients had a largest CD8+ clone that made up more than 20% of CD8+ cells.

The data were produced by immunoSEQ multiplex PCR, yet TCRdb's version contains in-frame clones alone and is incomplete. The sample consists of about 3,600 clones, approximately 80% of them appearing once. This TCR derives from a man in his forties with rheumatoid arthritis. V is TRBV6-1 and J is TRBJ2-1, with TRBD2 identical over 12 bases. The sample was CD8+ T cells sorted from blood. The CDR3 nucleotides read TGTGCCAGCAGTGGAAGGACTAGCGGGAACGGCTCCTACAATGAGCAGTTCTTC. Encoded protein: CASSGRTSGNGSYNEQFF.